A selection of T cell receptor beta chains follows, all from one sample in a study of OX40 agonist ivuxolimab in advanced cancers. Assay: immunoSEQ multiplex PCR; the TCRdb copy retains only in-frame clones and omits some. This sample has 20,000 to 30,000 clones, with 85% to 90% found just once. Specimen: CD4+ or CD8+ T cells sorted from blood, collected in a trial of the OX40 agonist ivuxolimab. All receptors come from an adult with an advanced solid tumor such as melanoma, head and neck, liver or kidney cancer. Both conserved end residues are part of each CDR3. The D gene is left open where the match is weak. The size entry is marked missing in some rows and otherwise reads once, few, many or a size class.

TRBJ2-5,TRBV18,-,-,CASSLGGVRETQYF,TGTGCCAGCTCACTTGGTGGAGTCCGGGAGACCCAGTACTTC
TRBJ2-2,TRBV7-3,once,-,CASSLTPTDPNTGELFF,TGTGCCAGCAGCTTAACACCGACAGATCCGAACACCGGGGAGCTGTTTTTT
TRBJ1-1,TRBV5-1,-,-,CASSLGVGYTEAFF,TGCGCCAGCAGCTTGGGGGTTGGGTACACTGAAGCTTTCTTT
TRBJ1-1,TRBV4-3,-,-,CASSQDGGVEAFF,TGCGCCAGCAGCCAAGATGGGGGGGTTGAAGCTTTCTTT
TRBJ1-5,TRBV7-8,-,-,CASSLVGRGSDQPQHF,TGTGCCAGCAGCTTAGTGGGTCGGGGGTCGGATCAGCCCCAGCATTTT
TRBJ2-5,TRBV5-6,-,TRBD1,CASSLGRQGQETQYF,TGTGCCAGCAGCTTGGGACGACAGGGGCAAGAGACCCAGTACTTC
TRBJ2-2,TRBV7-8,-,-,CASSRSHRDPKANTGELFF,TGTGCCAGCAGCCGCTCTCACCGGGACCCGAAGGCGAACACCGGGGAGCTGTTTTTT
TRBJ2-7,TRBV20-1,-,-,CSAPSVYEQYF,TGCAGTGCACCTTCGGTCTACGAGCAGTACTTC
TRBJ2-1,TRBV27,-,TRBD1,CASSPITGGAQFF,TGTGCCAGCAGTCCTATTACAGGGGGCGCTCAGTTCTTC
TRBJ1-5,TRBV10-3,-,-,CAISEAKGTYQPQHF,TGTGCCATCAGTGAGGCCAAGGGAACCTATCAGCCCCAGCATTTT
TRBJ2-7,TRBV4-3,-,-,CASSQDGGFEQYF,TGCGCCAGCAGCCAAGATGGGGGCTTCGAGCAGTACTTC
TRBJ2-2,TRBV7-9,-,-,CASSPYTGELFF,TGTGCCAGCAGCCCCTACACCGGGGAGCTGTTTTTT
TRBJ2-7,TRBV13,-,TRBD1,CASSLRQGPYYEQYF,TGTGCCAGCAGTTTACGACAGGGACCGTATTACGAGCAGTACTTC
TRBJ1-1,TRBV6-6,once,-,CASSYSTGIGEAFF,TGTGCCAGCAGTTACTCGACAGGTATTGGTGAAGCTTTCTTT
TRBJ1-2,TRBV6-1,-,TRBD1,CASSELRLGQGAEGYTF,TGTGCCAGCAGTGAACTACGACTTGGACAGGGGGCTGAGGGCTACACCTTC
TRBJ1-2,TRBV7-6,-,-,CASSLGLGTGLDGYTF,TGTGCCAGCAGCTTGGGGTTGGGGACTGGGCTCGATGGCTACACCTTC
TRBJ2-7,TRBV6-5,-,TRBD1,CASSRWTTGDEQYF,TGTGCCAGCAGTCGCTGGACGACAGGGGACGAGCAGTACTTC
TRBJ1-2,TRBV19,once,TRBD1,CASSIGQADGYTF,TGTGCCAGTAGTATCGGACAGGCGGATGGCTACACCTTC
TRBJ1-5,TRBV11-2,-,-,CASSLDRHQNQPQHF,TGTGCCAGCAGCTTAGATCGGCACCAAAATCAGCCCCAGCATTTT
TRBJ2-7,TRBV5-4,-,TRBD2,CASSGGLAKHSYEQYF,TGTGCCAGCAGCGGGGGACTAGCCAAACACTCCTACGAGCAGTACTTC
TRBJ2-5,TRBV19,-,TRBD2,CASSVAGGRGETQYF,TGTGCCAGTAGTGTAGCGGGAGGGCGTGGTGAGACCCAGTACTTC
TRBJ1-1,TRBV27,-,-,CASSWSGVNTEAFF,TGTGCCAGCAGTTGGTCAGGGGTGAACACTGAAGCTTTCTTT
TRBJ1-6,TRBV7-8,-,-,CASSFIYMGGSDSPLHF,TGTGCCAGCAGCTTTATATATATGGGGGGCTCGGATTCACCCCTCCACTTT
TRBJ1-2,TRBV18,-,TRBD1,CASSPKDRIYGYTF,TGTGCCAGCTCACCCAAGGACAGGATCTATGGCTACACCTTC
TRBJ2-7,TRBV27,-,-,CASSLYNSYEQYF,TGTGCCAGCAGTTTATATAACTCCTACGAGCAGTACTTC
TRBJ2-7,TRBV6-4,-,TRBD1,CASRWDRYYEQYF,TGTGCCAGCAGGTGGGACAGATATTACGAGCAGTACTTC
TRBJ1-6,TRBV27,-,-,CASSSTPHRLTSYNSPLHF,TGTGCCAGCAGTTCAACTCCCCACCGGCTGACCTCCTATAATTCACCCCTCCACTTT
TRBJ2-1,TRBV4-1,-,-,CASSQVARILGSTDEQFF,TGCGCCAGCAGCCAAGTAGCCAGGATACTCGGGAGTACGGATGAGCAGTTCTTC
TRBJ2-7,TRBV28,-,-,CASSFGNRYEQYF,TGTGCCAGCAGTTTTGGGAACCGTTACGAGCAGTACTTC
TRBJ2-1,TRBV6-5,-,-,CASSYGYGALDNEQFF,TGTGCCAGCAGTTACGGGTACGGGGCCCTGGATAATGAGCAGTTCTTC
TRBJ1-1,TRBV7-2,-,-,CASSFGITEAFF,TGTGCCAGCAGCTTTGGGATAACTGAAGCTTTCTTT
TRBJ1-5,TRBV9,-,TRBD1,CASSGGGTGANQPQHF,TGTGCCAGCAGCGGAGGCGGGACAGGGGCAAATCAGCCCCAGCATTTT
TRBJ1-2,TRBV4-2,-,TRBD1,CASSQDWGQGAGYGYTF,TGTGCCAGCAGCCAAGATTGGGGACAGGGGGCAGGTTATGGCTACACCTTC
TRBJ2-1,TRBV25-1,-,TRBD2,CASTPQLAGVGNEQFF,TGTGCCAGCACCCCCCAACTAGCGGGAGTTGGCAATGAGCAGTTCTTC
TRBJ2-7,TRBV5-4,once,TRBD1,CASSLNDRGYEQYF,TGTGCCAGCAGCTTGAATGACAGGGGATACGAGCAGTACTTC
TRBJ2-3,TRBV9,once,TRBD2,CASSVLAGTSGSWVTDTQYF,TGTGCCAGCAGCGTACTGGCTGGGACTAGCGGGAGTTGGGTCACAGATACGCAGTATTTT